This entry features one T cell receptor (beta chain) sequence. Antigen unknown. This sample is drawn from a study of radiation and T cells in renal cell carcinoma. General study findings and limits: No pretreatment tumor biopsies were available for baseline clonotypes. From baseline, blood top tumor clonotypes peaked at 2 weeks post-radiation.

Libraries were prepared by immunoSEQ multiplex PCR; TCRdb keeps only in-frame clonotypes and omits some of them. The sample shows some 120,000 clones, 88% of them seen only once. The CDR3 loop spans 17 amino acids. CDR1 and CDR2 from the germline V gene are SGHNT and YYREEE (reference sequence). V shed 1 base and J shed 2 bases, with 16 bases lying between them. Regarding time point: blood 2 weeks post-SBRT. Treatment denoted: 15 Gy SBRT to primary tumor, nephrectomy 4 weeks later. Blood was sampled at baseline, 2 weeks and 4 weeks after SBRT. This TCR was recovered from a woman aged 70-85 years with renal cell carcinoma. This sample comprised blood, obtained from a patient whose treatment included radiotherapy and nephrectomy. V and J are TRBV5-4 and TRBJ2-1; no clear D gene. CDR3 loop: CASSLSIRADPYNEQFF. CDR3 nucleotide sequence: TGTGCCAGCAGCTTGTCAATCCGGGCAGATCCCTACAATGAGCAGTTCTTC.